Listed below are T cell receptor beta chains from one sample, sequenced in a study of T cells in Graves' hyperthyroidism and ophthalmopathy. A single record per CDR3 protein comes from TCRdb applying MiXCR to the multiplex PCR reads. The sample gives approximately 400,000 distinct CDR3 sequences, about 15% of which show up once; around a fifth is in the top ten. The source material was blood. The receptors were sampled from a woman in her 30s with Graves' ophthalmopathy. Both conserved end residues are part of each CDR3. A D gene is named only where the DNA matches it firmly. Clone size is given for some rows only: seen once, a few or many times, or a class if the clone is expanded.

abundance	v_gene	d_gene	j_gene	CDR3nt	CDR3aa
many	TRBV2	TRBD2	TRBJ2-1	TGTGCCAGCAGTGGAGAGACTAGCGGGGGGTACGAGCAGTTCTTC	CASSGETSGGYEQFF
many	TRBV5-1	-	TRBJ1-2	TGCGCCAGCAGCTTGGAACCGCGCTATGGCTACACCTTC	CASSLEPRYGYTF
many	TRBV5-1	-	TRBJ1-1	TGCGCCAGCACCTTCACCGTGGGAACCACTGAAGCTTTCTTT	CASTFTVGTTEAFF
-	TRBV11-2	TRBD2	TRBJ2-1	TGTGCCAGCAGCCCGACGGGACTAGCGGGGAACACTGAGCAGTTCTTC	CASSPTGLAGNTEQFF
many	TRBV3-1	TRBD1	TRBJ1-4	TGTGCCAGCAGCGGGACAGGGAGTTTTGAAAAACTGTTTTTT	CASSGTGSFEKLFF
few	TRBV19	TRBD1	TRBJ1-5	TGTGCCAGTAGCTCTAGGGGGACAGCACATCAGCCCCAGCATTTT	CASSSRGTAHQPQHF
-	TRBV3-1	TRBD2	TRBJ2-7	TGTGCCAGCAGCAACCTAGCGGGGGGCTCAACCTACGAGCAGTACTTC	CASSNLAGGSTYEQYF
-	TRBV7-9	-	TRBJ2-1	TGTGCCAGCATCCGGGCGGGGGCTAATGAGCAGTTCTTC	CASIRAGANEQFF
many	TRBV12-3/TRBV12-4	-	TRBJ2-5	TGTGCCAGCAGAAGGAGTGTTCAAGAGACCCAGTACTTC	CASRRSVQETQYF
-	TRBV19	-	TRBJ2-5	TGTGCCAGTAGATATATTCCACTCCCAGGGGAAGGGGAAGAGACCCAGTACTTC	CASRYIPLPGEGEETQYF
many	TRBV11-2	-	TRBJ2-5	TGTGCCAGCAGCTATAGCGCCATTGAGGCCCAGTACTTC	CASSYSAIEAQYF